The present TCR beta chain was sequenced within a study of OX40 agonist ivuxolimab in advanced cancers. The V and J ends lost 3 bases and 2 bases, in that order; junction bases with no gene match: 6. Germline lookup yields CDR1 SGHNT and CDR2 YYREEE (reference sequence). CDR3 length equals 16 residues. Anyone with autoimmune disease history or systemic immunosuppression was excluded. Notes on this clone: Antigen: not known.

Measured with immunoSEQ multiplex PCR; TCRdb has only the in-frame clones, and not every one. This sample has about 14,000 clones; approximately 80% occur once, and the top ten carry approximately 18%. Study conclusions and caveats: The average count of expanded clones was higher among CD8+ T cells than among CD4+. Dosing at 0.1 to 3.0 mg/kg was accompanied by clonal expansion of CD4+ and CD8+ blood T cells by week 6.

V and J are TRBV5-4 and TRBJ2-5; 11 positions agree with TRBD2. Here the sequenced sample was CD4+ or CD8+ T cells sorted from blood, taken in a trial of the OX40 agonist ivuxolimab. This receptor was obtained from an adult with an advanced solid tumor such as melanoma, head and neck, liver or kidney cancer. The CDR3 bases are TGTGCCAGCAGCTCGGAGACTAGCGGGGCGCAAGAGACCCAGTACTTC. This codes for CASSSETSGAQETQYF.